Following are 29 T cell receptor beta chains from one sample sequenced in a study of blood T cell repertoires in COVID-19. TCRdb's copy holds only in-frame clones and misses some; the assay was immunoSEQ multiplex PCR. The sample lists roughly 200,000 clones, around 80% occurring once. Sequencing was done on a sample of peripheral blood. These receptors came from a human donor in a cohort sampled during active COVID-19.

This chain uses TRBV9 with TRBJ2-2, with TRBD2 matching 10 bases. CDR3 size: 18 residues. CDR1 SGDLS and CDR2 YYNGEE come from the germline V gene. J was trimmed by 5 bases and V by 0 bases; bases with no gene match: 10. CDR3 in DNA: TGTGCCAGCAGCGTAGCTGAGGTAGTAGCGGGGGGTACCGGGGAGCTGTTTTTT. This codes for CASSVAEVVAGGTGELFF.

The V and J genes are TRBV5-5 and TRBJ1-4; maybe TRBD1 (5 bases). Per germline, CDR1 SGHKS and CDR2 YYEKEE (reference sequence). Trimming cost V 2 bases and J 8 bases, with 13 bases left between them. This CDR3 region has 14 residues. CDR3: CASSFPGVDEKLFF. The CDR3 DNA reads TGTGCCAGCAGCTTCCCGGGGGTAGACGAAAAACTGTTTTTT.

The gene calls are TRBV27 and TRBJ2-1, with D perhaps matching TRBD1 (6 bases). The length of the CDR3 is 13 residues. The germline V gene encodes CDR1 MNHEY and CDR2 SMNVEV (reference sequence). With 7 bases removed from V and 10 bases from J, the gap between germline ends came to 17 bases. The CDR3 is CASKQGGVGEQFF. The CDR3 coding sequence is TGTGCCAGCAAACAAGGGGGAGTGGGGGAGCAGTTCTTC.

The V call is TRBV18, the J call TRBJ2-3; D is unclear. Germline V lookup: CDR1 KGHSH, CDR2 LQKENI. V lost 3 bases and J 6 bases, leaving 13 bases between the germline ends. The CDR3 spans 14 residues. DNA for the CDR3: TGTGCCAGCTCACCCTACCGGGTGGAGGATACGCAGTATTTT. It yields the protein CASSPYRVEDTQYF. The full variable domain, with the rest looked up from reference TRBV18 and TRBJ2-3, is NAGVMQNPRHLVRRRGQEARLRCSPMKGHSHVYWYRQLPEEGLKFMVYLQKENIIDESGMPKERFSAEFPKEGPSILRIQQVVRGDSAAYFCASSPYRVEDTQYFGPGTRLTVL.

This clone appeared a few times. The CDR3 bases are TGCAGCGTTGAGGGACAGGGACATGGCTACACCTTC. Its protein product is CSVEGQGHGYTF. The V gene is TRBV29-1, the J gene TRBJ1-2, with 9 bases that match TRBD1. Germline V CDR1 and CDR2: SQVTM, ANQGSEA. The CDR3 has 12 residues. The ends lost 3 bases at V and 6 bases at J; junction bases unmatched: 2.

The V call is TRBV4-2, the J call TRBJ1-5, with D perhaps matching TRBD1 (5 bases). CDR3 length: 17 residues. Deletions cut 0 bases from V and 7 bases from J, with 19 bases between. Germline CDR1 is LGHNA and CDR2 is YNFKEQ. CDR3 coding DNA: TGTGCCAGCAGCCAAGATCTCGGAGGGGCGCTTCAGCAGCCCCAGCATTTT. The encoded protein is CASSQDLGGALQQPQHF.

The chain employs TRBV30 and TRBJ1-3, with D possibly being TRBD1 (6 bases). The CDR3 has 19 residues. CDR1 GTSNPN and CDR2 SVGIG come from the germline V gene (reference sequence). Trimming removed 1 base at V and 2 bases at J, with 24 bases between. The CDR3 nucleotides are TGTGCCTGGAGTGGGGAAACAGGGACCGGGCATTATACTGGAAACACCATATATTTT. It yields the protein CAWSGETGTGHYTGNTIYF.

The J gene is TRBJ2-1, the V gene TRBV5-6; 8 bases line up with TRBD2. The CDR3 has 13 residues. V dropped 2 bases and J dropped 6; count of bases not matched to a gene: 1. CDR1 SGHDT and CDR2 YYEEEE come from the germline V gene. CDR3 in DNA: TGTGCCAGCAGCTTCGGGAGGGGCAATGAGCAGTTCTTC. Its protein product is CASSFGRGNEQFF.

This sequence joins TRBV18 and TRBJ1-3, with D uncertain. The CDR3 is made up of 15 amino acids. Deletions cut 6 bases from V and 3 bases from J, with 15 bases between. Germline CDR1 and CDR2: KGHSH and LQKENI. Written as DNA, the CDR3 is TGTGCCAGCTCGCCCATCCCGGGGAATGGAAACACCATATATTTT. As protein: CASSPIPGNGNTIYF.

To note about this clone: This CDR3 is also generated by other DNA sequences in the sample. The chain couples TRBV6-5 to TRBJ2-6; D gene unclear. The length of the CDR3 is 14 residues. Germline V CDR1 and CDR2: MNHEY, SVGAGI. V gave up 6 bases and J gave up 0 bases, with 6 bases separating them. CDR3 residues: CASSYRSGANVLTF. The DNA for the CDR3 is TGTGCCAGCAGCTATCGCTCTGGGGCCAACGTCCTGACTTTC.

Note on this clone: Other DNA sequences in this specimen translate into the identical CDR3. The V and J genes are TRBV18 and TRBJ2-6, with D perhaps TRBD2 (5 bases). This CDR3 is built from 15 residues. Germline loops: CDR1 KGHSH, CDR2 LQKENI. The ends were cut back, 3 bases at V and 1 base at J, with 7 bases in the middle. Here the CDR3 reads CASSPSGSGANVLTF. In DNA, the CDR3 is TGTGCCAGCTCACCTTCGGGGTCTGGGGCCAACGTCCTGACTTTC.

V is TRBV29-1 and J is TRBJ2-1; D not resolved. The CDR3 has 12 amino acids. The V and J ends lost 1 base and 12 bases respectively, with 13 bases between them. CDR1 is SQVTM and CDR2 is ANQGSEA in the germline V gene. CDR3 amino acids: CSVEVSRQVQFF. The CDR3 bases are TGCAGCGTTGAAGTCTCTCGGCAGGTGCAGTTCTTC.

This clone has just a few counts. The V and J genes are TRBV19 and TRBJ2-2; 8 nucleotides agree with TRBD2. V lost 2 bases and J lost 7; bases outside the gene matches: 12. Per germline, CDR1 LNHDA and CDR2 SQIVND (reference sequence). The CDR3 is 17 residues long. The CDR3 nucleotides are TGTGCCAGTAGTATACAGAGCGGGAGTGGTGGGAACGGGGAGCTGTTTTTT. Encoded protein: CASSIQSGSGGNGELFF.

The rearrangement joins TRBV3-1 (or the pseudogene TRBV3-2) to TRBJ1-6; TRBD1 aligns across 7 bases. The CDR3 runs to 14 residues. Trimming took 5 bases from V and 7 from J; bases not matched to a gene: 5. The germline CDR1 and CDR2 sequences are LGHDT and YNNKEL (reference sequence). The CDR3 nucleotides are TGTGCCAGCAGCTCCGGGACAGCGAATTCACCCCTCCACTTT. It yields the protein CASSSGTANSPLHF.

This CDR3 is CASKSVNQPQHF. In nucleotides, the CDR3 is TGTGCCAGCAAGAGCGTCAATCAGCCCCAGCATTTT. The chain couples TRBV28 to TRBJ1-5; D gene unclear. Germline V CDR1 and CDR2: MDHEN, SYDVKM. The CDR3 sequence is 12 residues long. V shed 7 bases and J shed 3 bases, with 7 bases lying between them. The entire variable domain, with the rest obtained from reference TRBV28 and TRBJ1-5, is as follows: DVKVTQSSRYLVKRTGEKVFLECVQDMDHENMFWYRQDPGLGLRLIYFSYDVKMKEKGDIPEGYSVSREKKERFSLILESASTNQTSMYLCASKSVNQPQHFGDGTRLSIL.

The CDR3 loop is CSVGSPEAFF. The CDR3 bases are TGCAGCGTTGGGAGCCCTGAAGCTTTCTTT. V is TRBV29-1 and J is TRBJ1-1; D is ambiguous. Per germline, CDR1 SQVTM and CDR2 ANQGSEA. This CDR3 is built from 10 residues. The V end lost 4 bases, the J end lost 6 bases, and 6 bases lay between the germline ends.

The genes are TRBV6-6 and TRBJ1-2, with unresolved D. Germline CDR1 reads MNHNY; CDR2 reads SVGAGI (reference sequence). The V and J ends lost 4 bases and 7 bases respectively, with 7 bases between them. The CDR3 spans 11 residues. The CDR3 protein is CASSSSSGYTF. The CDR3 DNA is TGTGCCAGCAGTTCTAGTTCTGGCTACACCTTC.

This clone was seen a handful of times. The genes are TRBV13 and TRBJ2-5, with 12 bases that match TRBD2. Trimming removed 5 bases from V and 5 bases from J; junction bases left unmatched: 21. This CDR3 contains 20 residues. Germline assignment: CDR1 PRHDT and CDR2 FYEKMQ (reference sequence). Written as DNA, the CDR3 is TGTGCCAGCAGCCCAGGCCACCTATCTAGCGGGAGGGCCGGGTCCGAGACCCAGTACTTC. Translating gives CASSPGHLSSGRAGSETQYF.

This clone was seen a handful of times. The V call is TRBV3-1 (or the pseudogene TRBV3-2), the J call TRBJ2-3; 8 bases line up with TRBD2. This CDR3 region has 17 residues. J gave up 5 bases and V 0 bases, and 10 bases lay outside the gene matches. Germline CDR1 reads LGHDT; CDR2 reads YNNKEL (reference sequence). CDR3 sequence: CASSQDAGGLRVDTQYF. The CDR3 coding sequence is TGTGCCAGCAGCCAAGATGCGGGAGGCCTCCGAGTAGATACGCAGTATTTT.

V is TRBV11-3 and J is TRBJ2-7; possible D gene TRBD2, 6 bases. Trimming stripped 7 bases from V and 4 bases from J, with 20 bases between. CDR1 is SGHNT, CDR2 YENEEA, per germline. The CDR3 consists of 15 residues. The CDR3 DNA follows: TGTGCCAGCAACCAACGGGCCTATGGAGGGTACGAGCAGTACTTC. Encoded protein: CASNQRAYGGYEQYF.

The gene calls are TRBV4-1 and TRBJ2-1, with TRBD2 matching 10 bases. The CDR3 sequence is 15 residues long. Trimming took 1 base from V and 9 from J; bases not matched to a gene: 6. The V gene's germline CDR1 is MGHRA and CDR2 YSYEKL. CDR3 in DNA: TGCGCCAGCAGCCAAGTTCAGCGGGAGGGCGGTGAGCAGTTCTTC. The encoded protein is CASSQVQREGGEQFF.

The gene calls are TRBV20-1 and TRBJ1-2; unclear D gene. The CDR3 is made up of 11 amino acids. Germline CDR1 reads DFQATT; CDR2 reads SNEGSKA (reference sequence). As DNA, the CDR3 is TGCAGAGCTTTTGCGGGGAATGGCTACACCTTC. Amino acids: CRAFAGNGYTF.

V and J are TRBV5-5 and TRBJ2-7; TRBD2 is a possible D gene (6 bases). Germline V gene lookup returns CDR1 SGHKS and CDR2 YYEKEE (reference sequence). This CDR3 spans 13 amino acids. V lost 1 base and J 3 bases, leaving 8 bases between the germline ends. The CDR3 nucleotides are TGTGCCAGCAGCTTGTACGGGAGCTACGAGCAGTACTTC. As protein: CASSLYGSYEQYF.

The chain carries TRBV7-9 and TRBJ2-3, with D hard to call. CDR3 size: 14 residues. CDR1 SEHNR and CDR2 FQNEAQ come from the germline V gene (reference sequence). Trimming shortened V by 7 bases and J by 0 bases, and 11 bases separated the two germline ends. Here the CDR3 reads CASTPATSTDTQYF. In DNA, the CDR3 is TGTGCCAGCACCCCTGCCACTAGCACAGATACGCAGTATTTT.

The chain is built from TRBV5-6 and TRBJ1-3, with no clear D. Deletions cut 0 bases from V and 0 bases from J, with 7 bases between. The germline V gene encodes CDR1 SGHDT and CDR2 YYEEEE. The CDR3 contains 15 residues. The CDR3 coding sequence is TGTGCCAGCAGCTTGGTGGCAGTCTCTGGAAACACCATATATTTT. Encoded protein: CASSLVAVSGNTIYF.

The rearrangement joins TRBV19 to TRBJ1-4, with D maybe TRBD1 (5 bases). The CDR3 contains 14 residues. The V gene lost 4 bases and the J gene lost 7 bases, with 13 bases spanning the gap. From germline, CDR1 is LNHDA and CDR2 SQIVND (reference sequence). In DNA form, the CDR3 reads TGTGCCAGTAGTACCCAGGGATTGAGTGAAAAACTGTTTTTT. It yields the protein CASSTQGLSEKLFF.

The rearrangement links TRBV11-2 to TRBJ1-1; TRBD1 agrees at 9 bases. This CDR3 spans 17 amino acids. Trimming at V came to 5 bases and at J to 5 bases, leaving 15 bases not matched to a gene. CDR1 and CDR2 from the germline V gene are SGHAT and FQNNGV. CDR3 nucleotide sequence: TGTGCCAGCAGCCCCAGGGCGGACAGGGGAGGGGGAACTGAAGCTTTCTTT. This translates into CASSPRADRGGGTEAFF.

V and J are TRBV28 and TRBJ2-5; TRBD2 aligns across 12 bases. V lost 6 bases and J lost 9; bases outside the gene matches: 8. This CDR3 is built from 14 residues. Germline V gives CDR1 MDHEN, CDR2 SYDVKM. The CDR3 reads CASSQPGLAGSQYF. The CDR3 coding sequence is TGTGCCAGCAGCCAACCGGGACTAGCGGGCTCCCAGTACTTC.

This rearrangement joins TRBV7-9 to TRBJ2-5, with D possibly TRBD1 on 6 matching bases. V lost 5 bases, J lost 4 bases, and 17 bases lay in between. Germline CDR1 reads SEHNR; CDR2 reads FQNEAQ (reference sequence). CDR3 length equals 15 residues. CDR3 nucleotide sequence: TGTGCCAGCAGCAAGGGGACACTCCCGGCAGAGACCCAGTACTTC. This codes for CASSKGTLPAETQYF. The entire variable domain, with the rest obtained from reference TRBV7-9 and TRBJ2-5, is as follows: DTGVSQNPRHKITKRGQNVTFRCDPISEHNRLYWYRQTLGQGPEFLTYFQNEAQLEKSRLLSDRFSAERPKGSFSTLEIQRTEQGDSAMYLCASSKGTLPAETQYFGPGTRLLVL.